Shown below are 27 T cell receptor beta chains from a single sample sequenced in a study of T-cell reconstitution after alpha-beta-depleted transplantation in children (dated by TCRdb to between 2015 and 2016). Library preparation was by PCR. The listed sequencing device is Illumina HiSeq 2500. TCR libraries were prepared with molecular barcoding, using unique molecular identifiers to normalize TCRbeta repertoire quantification. TCRdb redid the processing of the public reads, applying fastp at Q25 and MiXCR, and retained in-frame beta chains. Rows with a matching CDR3 protein are joined into one entry that keeps the most common DNA and genes. Across this sample there are 750,000 to 950,000 distinct CDR3 sequences, with approximately 15% seen only once. The ten largest make up roughly 5% of the sample. The treatment or condition label, as the study defines it: allogeneic hematopoietic cell transplantation with graft depleted of TCRalphabeta T cells and CD19 B cells.

The specimen comprised PBMCs, mostly from graft donor cells, sampled 360 days after TCRalphabeta/CD19-depleted stem cell transplant. These receptors originate from a male patient under 18 who had a stem cell transplant for acute lymphoblastic leukemia, so the T cells may come from the graft donor.

This clonotype turned up a few times. The chain employs TRBV5-1 and TRBJ2-7; possible D gene TRBD2, 6 bases. CDR3 length equals 18 residues. Trimming removed 1 base at V and 3 bases at J, with 23 bases between. CDR1 SGHRS and CDR2 YFSETQ come from the germline V gene. This CDR3 reads CASSLSKKGSGYHYEQYF. The CDR3 DNA reads as TGCGCCAGCAGCTTGTCAAAAAAAGGTAGCGGCTACCACTACGAGCAGTACTTC. Combining the CDR3 with reference TRBV5-1 and TRBJ2-7 gives the whole variable domain KAGVTQTPRYLIKTRGQQVTLSCSPISGHRSVSWYQQTPGQGLQFLFEYFSETQRNKGNFPGRFSGRQFSNSRSEMNVSTLELGDSALYLCASSLSKKGSGYHYEQYFGPGTRLTVT.

This clonotype was picked up many times. The chain joins TRBV21-1 to TRBJ1-2; no check of the table's D call, TRBD1, against the DNA was made. TRBV21-1 is a listed pseudogene. This CDR3 has 16 amino acids. The DNA of the CDR3 is TGTGCCAGCAGCAAAGCCGGGGAAAGGACGCGAAAGGGCTACACCTTC. Translating it yields CASSKAGERTRKGYTF.

This clonotype was seen a few times. V is TRBV7-2 and J is TRBJ2-1; D possibly corresponds to TRBD2 (5 bases). V lost 10 bases and J 4 bases, leaving 14 bases between the germline ends. The germline V gene encodes CDR1 SGHTA and CDR2 FQGNSA. This CDR3 spans 13 amino acids. CDR3 sequence reads: CATGIPGYNEQFF. CDR3 DNA: TGTGCCACCGGAATTCCGGGGTACAATGAGCAGTTCTTC. Looking up the rest from reference TRBV7-2 and TRBJ2-1 gives the full variable domain: GAGVSQSPSNKVTEKGKDVELRCDPISGHTALYWYRQSLGQGLEFLIYFQGNSAPDKSGLPSDRFSAERTGGSVSTLTIQRTQQEDSAVYLCATGIPGYNEQFFGPGTRLTVL.

This clonotype was seen at least ten times. This CDR3 reads CASSAGTGHNQPQHF. CDR3 bases: TGTGCCAGCAGTGCCGGGACAGGCCACAATCAGCCCCAGCATTTT. This chain uses TRBV12-3 or TRBV12-4 with TRBJ1-5, with 8 bases matching TRBD1. The CDR3 runs to 15 residues. V was clipped by 5 bases and J by 3 bases; unmatched bases: 6.

This sequence joins TRBV12-3 or TRBV12-4 and TRBJ1-4, with a tentative D call TRBD1 (5 bases). The CDR3 has 11 amino acids. Deletions cut 5 bases from V and 11 bases from J, with 9 bases between. In nucleotides, the CDR3 is TGTGCCAGCAGTCTGGGGGGGAAACTGTTTTTT. Translated, it gives CASSLGGKLFF.

At least ten counts were recorded for this clonotype. V gene TRBV10-3 combines with J gene TRBJ2-5; D might be TRBD1 (6 bases). CDR3 length: 14 amino acids. V was cut by 0 bases and J by 2 bases, with 7 bases left in between. The germline CDR1 and CDR2 sequences are ENHRY and SYGVKD. CDR3 in amino acids: CAISESGQQETQYF. The CDR3 DNA is TGTGCCATCAGTGAGTCTGGACAGCAAGAGACCCAGTACTTC.

J is TRBJ2-5 and V is TRBV5-1, with 10 bases lining up with TRBD1. Germline V gives CDR1 SGHRS, CDR2 YFSETQ. The V and J ends lost 4 bases and 5 bases, in that order; junction bases with no gene match: 11. This CDR3 comprises 16 residues. The DNA of the CDR3 is TGCGCCAGCAGCCGGCAGACAGGGGGCGTGATGGAGACCCAGTACTTC. Translated, it gives CASSRQTGGVMETQYF.

This chain joins TRBV20-1 and TRBJ2-1, with TRBD2 matching 7 bases. The CDR3 runs 19 residues. Germline CDR1 reads DFQATT; CDR2 reads SNEGSKA (reference sequence). V lost 3 bases, J lost 0 bases, and 17 bases stayed unmatched. The CDR3: CSARRLGAGVGSSYNEQFF. CDR3 nucleotide sequence: TGCAGTGCTAGGCGCCTAGGGGCGGGAGTAGGAAGCTCCTACAATGAGCAGTTCTTC.

The chain combines TRBV27 with TRBJ1-4; D remains ambiguous. CDR3 length equals 13 residues. V shed 8 bases and J shed 5 bases, with 12 bases lying between them. The V gene's germline CDR1 is MNHEY and CDR2 SMNVEV (reference sequence). In nucleotides, the CDR3 is TGTGCCAGCCGGAGGCGGACGAATGAAAAACTGTTTTTT. Protein product: CASRRRTNEKLFF.

The chain has TRBV20-1 and TRBJ1-5; no reliable D call. In germline, CDR1 is DFQATT, CDR2 SNEGSKA (reference sequence). The CDR3 covers 17 residues. The V gene lost 0 bases and the J gene lost 5 bases, with 20 bases spanning the gap. This chain's CDR3 is CSAREQPRVRQDQPQHF. The CDR3 nucleotides read TGCAGTGCTAGAGAACAACCGAGGGTTAGGCAAGATCAGCCCCAGCATTTT.

V is TRBV11-1 and J is TRBJ2-1; TRBD1 aligns across 11 bases. There are 21 residues in the CDR3. The germline gives CDR1 SGHAT, CDR2 FQDESV (reference sequence). J lost 0 bases, V lost 5 bases, and 18 bases had no gene match. CDR3 loop: CASSGNPWDRGTRSSYNEQFF. Here the CDR3 DNA reads TGTGCCAGCAGCGGAAACCCTTGGGACAGGGGGACCCGAAGCTCCTACAATGAGCAGTTCTTC. The whole variable domain, remainder taken from reference TRBV11-1 and TRBJ2-1, is EAEVAQSPRYKITEKSQAVAFWCDPISGHATLYWYRQILGQGPELLVQFQDESVVDDSQLPKDRFSAERLKGVDSTLKIQPAELGDSAMYLCASSGNPWDRGTRSSYNEQFFGPGTRLTVL.

This clonotype was counted a few times. The chain employs TRBV5-6 and TRBJ2-2; 8 bases line up with TRBD2. The germline V gene has CDR1 SGHDT and CDR2 YYEEEE. This CDR3 contains 15 residues. V lost 1 base, J lost 6 bases, and 5 bases stayed unmatched. CDR3 sequence reads: CASSLWGLVAGELFF. Here the CDR3 DNA reads TGTGCCAGCAGCTTGTGGGGACTAGTTGCCGGGGAGCTGTTTTTT.

The J gene is TRBJ1-1, the V gene TRBV3-1; TRBD1 might be the D (6 bases). This CDR3 has 12 amino acids. CDR1 LGHDT and CDR2 YNNKEL come from the germline V gene (reference sequence). The V gene lost 3 bases and the J gene lost 7 bases, with 9 bases spanning the gap. The CDR3 reads CASSQTRGEAFF. CDR3 coding DNA: TGTGCCAGCAGCCAGACCAGGGGTGAAGCTTTCTTT.

At least ten counts were recorded for this clonotype. The gene calls are TRBV14 and TRBJ2-1, with D perhaps TRBD2 (5 bases). Per germline, CDR1 SGHDN and CDR2 FVKESK. The CDR3 is 15 residues long. Trimming stripped 2 bases from V and 4 bases from J, with 12 bases between. DNA for the CDR3: TGTGCCAGCAGCCAAAGACTATTAAGATACAATGAGCAGTTCTTC. Translating it yields CASSQRLLRYNEQFF.

The chain joins TRBV4-1 to TRBJ2-6; 7 bases agree with TRBD2. J gave up 1 base and V 11 bases, and 5 bases lay outside the gene matches. This CDR3 is 14 amino acids long. The germline V gene has CDR1 MGHRA and CDR2 YSYEKL. DNA for the CDR3: TGCGCCGCCTGGGGGGGATCTGGGGCCAACGTCCTGACTTTC. This codes for CAAWGGSGANVLTF.

This chain joins TRBV5-1 and TRBJ2-3; weak D call: TRBD2 (6 bases). Germline lookup yields CDR1 SGHRS and CDR2 YFSETQ. There are 13 residues in the CDR3. V dropped 2 bases and J dropped 5 bases, with 9 bases sitting between them. The CDR3 DNA is TGCGCCAGCAGCTTTCGGGAGATAGATACGCAGTATTTT. It specifies CASSFREIDTQYF.

This clonotype has more than one count but fewer than ten. This chain joins TRBV12-3 or TRBV12-4 and TRBJ2-5; possible D gene TRBD2, 6 bases. Trimming removed 4 bases at V and 1 base at J, with 10 bases between. The CDR3 is made up of 14 amino acids. The CDR3 protein is CASSWAGIQETQYF. The CDR3 DNA is TGTGCCAGCAGTTGGGCGGGAATCCAAGAGACCCAGTACTTC.

The chain employs TRBV4-1 and TRBJ2-1; possible D gene TRBD2, 5 bases. CDR1 is MGHRA and CDR2 is YSYEKL in the germline V gene. The length of the CDR3 is 18 residues. V was pared by 4 bases and J by 0 bases, with 19 bases between. The DNA of the CDR3 is TGCGCCAGCAGCCCCGTCTACTCGGACTTTAGCTCCTACAATGAGCAGTTCTTC. Protein sequence: CASSPVYSDFSSYNEQFF.

In its sample, this clonotype was seen a few times. J is TRBJ2-2 and V is TRBV12-3 or TRBV12-4; 8 bases map to TRBD1. The CDR3 contains 14 residues. V lost 3 bases and J lost 7; bases outside the gene matches: 4. The CDR3 protein is CASSFHRGYGELFF. The DNA for the CDR3 is TGTGCCAGCAGTTTCCACAGGGGGTACGGGGAGCTGTTTTTT.

This clonotype has more than one count but fewer than ten. This rearrangement joins TRBV20-1 to TRBJ2-3, with TRBD2 matching over 9 bases. CDR1 DFQATT and CDR2 SNEGSKA come from the germline V gene (reference sequence). The CDR3 is 15 amino acids. Trimming removed 5 bases from V and 4 bases from J; junction bases left unmatched: 10. The CDR3 region is CSAVVGLAAADTQYF. DNA of the CDR3: TGCAGTGCTGTAGTGGGACTAGCTGCCGCAGATACGCAGTATTTT.

This clonotype was detected a few times. The chain has TRBV7-6 and TRBJ2-7, with 7 bases identical to TRBD1. Germline V gene sequence: CDR1 SGHVS, CDR2 FNYEAQ. The CDR3 totals 13 residues. Unmatched junction bases numbered 6, after V lost 5 bases and J lost 5 bases. The CDR3 region is CASSPQGSNEQYF. CDR3 in DNA: TGTGCCAGCAGCCCACAGGGGAGCAACGAGCAGTACTTC. Based on the CDR3 plus reference TRBV7-6 and TRBJ2-7, the full variable domain is GAGVSQSPRYKVTKRGQDVALRCDPISGHVSLYWYRQALGQGPEFLTYFNYEAQQDKSGLPNDRFSAERPEGSISTLTIQRTEQRDSAMYRCASSPQGSNEQYFGPGTRLTVT.

This rearrangement joins TRBV7-9 to TRBJ2-1, with 8 bases fitting TRBD2. With 4 bases clipped from V and 4 bases from J, the junction kept 9 bases outside the gene matches. The germline V gene encodes CDR1 SEHNR and CDR2 FQNEAQ (reference sequence). This CDR3 is 16 amino acids long. The CDR3 spells CASSSPGLGKYNEQFF. In nucleotides, the CDR3 is TGTGCCAGCAGCTCACCGGGACTAGGGAAATACAATGAGCAGTTCTTC.

The chain combines TRBV6-1 with TRBJ1-1; no clear D. With 6 bases removed from V and 8 bases from J, the gap between germline ends came to 22 bases. This CDR3 region has 15 residues. The germline V gene has CDR1 MNHNS and CDR2 SASEGT. CDR3 sequence (DNA): TGTGCCAGCAGCCGGCCCGGGTCCAGAGGTTCCGAAGCTTTCTTT. Translated: CASSRPGSRGSEAFF.

This clonotype has more than one count but fewer than ten. This chain connects TRBV7-9 to TRBJ2-1; D unresolved. Germline V gene sequence: CDR1 SEHNR, CDR2 FQNEAQ (reference sequence). Trimming left V 7 bases short and J 6 bases short, with 10 bases between. The CDR3 extends over 12 amino acids. The DNA of the CDR3 is TGTGCCAGCACTCACACGTCCAATGAGCAGTTCTTC. It yields the protein CASTHTSNEQFF.

The chain couples TRBV7-3 to TRBJ1-2; no firm D call. Trimming cost V 5 bases and J 3 bases, with 13 bases left between them. The length of the CDR3 is 14 residues. Germline CDR1 is SGHTA and CDR2 is FQGTGA. Here the CDR3 DNA reads TGTGCCAGCAGCACCACTACGGTAGACTATGGCTACACCTTC. Encoded protein: CASSTTTVDYGYTF.

The chain uses TRBV5-1 and TRBJ2-6; 7 positions match TRBD2. The V gene end was trimmed by 4 bases and the J gene end by 0 bases; junction bases not matched to a gene: 7. This CDR3 has 17 amino acids. The germline gives CDR1 SGHRS, CDR2 YFSETQ. For the CDR3, the DNA is TGCGCCAGCAGCCAGGGAGGGATCCCCTCTGGGGCCAACGTCCTGACTTTC. Encoded protein: CASSQGGIPSGANVLTF. Complete variable domain (other parts from reference TRBV5-1 and TRBJ2-6): KAGVTQTPRYLIKTRGQQVTLSCSPISGHRSVSWYQQTPGQGLQFLFEYFSETQRNKGNFPGRFSGRQFSNSRSEMNVSTLELGDSALYLCASSQGGIPSGANVLTFGAGSRLTVL.

This clonotype was detected many times. This chain links TRBV9 with TRBJ2-2; 10 bases line up with TRBD2. Germline CDR1 and CDR2: SGDLS and YYNGEE. V was clipped by 6 bases and J by 0 bases; unmatched bases: 14. The CDR3 length is 19 residues. The chain's CDR3 is CASTGTTSTSGANTGELFF. Here the CDR3 DNA reads TGTGCCAGCACCGGCACAACCTCAACTAGCGGGGCGAACACCGGGGAGCTGTTTTTT.